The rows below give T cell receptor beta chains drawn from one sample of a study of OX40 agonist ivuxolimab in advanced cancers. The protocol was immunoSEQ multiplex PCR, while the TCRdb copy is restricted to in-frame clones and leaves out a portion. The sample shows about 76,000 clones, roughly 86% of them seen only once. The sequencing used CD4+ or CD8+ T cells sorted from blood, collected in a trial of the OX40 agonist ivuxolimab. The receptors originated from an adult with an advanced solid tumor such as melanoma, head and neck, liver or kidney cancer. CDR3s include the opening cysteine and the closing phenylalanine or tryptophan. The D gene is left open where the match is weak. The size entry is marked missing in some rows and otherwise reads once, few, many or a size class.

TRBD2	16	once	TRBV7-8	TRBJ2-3	TGTGCCAGCAGCTCTAGCGGGGGGGCTCTAACAGATACGCAGTATTTT	CASSSSGGALTDTQYF
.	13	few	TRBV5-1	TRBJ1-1	TGCGCCAGCAGCTTGGTGGGGGACACTGAAGCTTTCTTT	CASSLVGDTEAFF
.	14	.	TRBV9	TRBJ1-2	TGTGCCAGCAGCGTGGCCAGGGAGAACTATGGCTACACCTTC	CASSVARENYGYTF
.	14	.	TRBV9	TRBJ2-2	TGTGCCAGCAGCGTAGGAGGGGCGGTCGGGGAGCTGTTTTTT	CASSVGGAVGELFF
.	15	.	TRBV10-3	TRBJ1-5	TGTGCCATCAGTGACTCTAGGACAGTGGGGCAGCCCCAGCATTTT	CAISDSRTVGQPQHF
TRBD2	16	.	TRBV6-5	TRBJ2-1	TGTGCCAGCAGTTACGATAGCGGGGGAATCTACAATGAGCAGTTCTTC	CASSYDSGGIYNEQFF
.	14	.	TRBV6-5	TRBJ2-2	TGTGCCAGCACCTCTGGGCGGGGCACCGGGGAGCTGTTTTTT	CASTSGRGTGELFF
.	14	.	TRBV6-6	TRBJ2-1	TGTGCCAGCAGTGACCGGGACACATACAATGAGCAGTTCTTC	CASSDRDTYNEQFF
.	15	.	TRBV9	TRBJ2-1	TGTGCCAGCAGCCCAGGGGTAGGGGGGTACAATGAGCAGTTCTTC	CASSPGVGGYNEQFF
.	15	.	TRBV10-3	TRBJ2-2	TGTGCCATCAGTGAAGGACAGCCGAACACCGGGGAGCTGTTTTTT	CAISEGQPNTGELFF